The present entry profiles one T cell receptor (beta chain) with its context. What it binds is not known. TCRdb re-analysed the RT-PCR reads in MiXCR, keeping a single row per CDR3 protein. The sample yields around 650,000 distinct CDR3 sequences, about 15% seen once. This record belongs to a study of response to subunit inactivated influenza vaccine. Overall study results and limits: Few new T cells, the authors suggested, are recruited by each seasonal influenza vaccination.

This CDR3 is 14 amino acids long. V was clipped by 5 bases and J by 7 bases; unmatched bases: 6. Germline CDR1 and CDR2: MDHEN and SYDVKM. This specimen consisted of PBMCs from blood, obtained roughly 13 days after vaccination. This sequence joins TRBV28 and TRBJ2-1; the match to TRBD2 covers 9 bases. The sequence was obtained from a man aged 45 to 65 who received an inactivated influenza vaccine. CDR3 loop: CASSGSGSRNEQFF. As DNA, the CDR3 is TGTGCCAGCAGTGGTAGCGGGAGTAGAAATGAGCAGTTCTTC.